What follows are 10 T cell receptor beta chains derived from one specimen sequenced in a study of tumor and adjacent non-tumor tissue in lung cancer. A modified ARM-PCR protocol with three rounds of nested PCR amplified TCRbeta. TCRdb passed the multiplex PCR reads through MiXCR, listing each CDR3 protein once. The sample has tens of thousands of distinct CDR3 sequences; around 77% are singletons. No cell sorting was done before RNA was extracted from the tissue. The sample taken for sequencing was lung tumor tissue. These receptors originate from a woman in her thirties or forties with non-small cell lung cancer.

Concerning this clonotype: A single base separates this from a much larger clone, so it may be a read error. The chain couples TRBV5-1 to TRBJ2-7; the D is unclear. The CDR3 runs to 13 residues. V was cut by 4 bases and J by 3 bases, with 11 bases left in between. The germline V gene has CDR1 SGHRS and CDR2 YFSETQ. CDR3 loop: CASSASPFYEQYF. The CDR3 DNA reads TGCGCCAGCAGCGCCAGCCCATTCTACGAGCAGTACTTC.

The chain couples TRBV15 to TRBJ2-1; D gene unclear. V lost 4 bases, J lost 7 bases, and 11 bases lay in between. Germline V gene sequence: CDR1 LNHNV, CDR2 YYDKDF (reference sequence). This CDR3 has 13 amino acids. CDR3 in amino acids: CATSTDYPNEQFF. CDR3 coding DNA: TGTGCCACCAGCACAGATTATCCTAATGAGCAGTTCTTC. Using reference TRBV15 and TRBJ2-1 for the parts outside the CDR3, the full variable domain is DAMVIQNPRYQVTQFGKPVTLSCSQTLNHNVMYWYQQKSSQAPKLLFHYYDKDFNNEADTPDNFQSRRPNTSFCFLDIRSPGLGDTAMYLCATSTDYPNEQFFGPGTRLTVL.

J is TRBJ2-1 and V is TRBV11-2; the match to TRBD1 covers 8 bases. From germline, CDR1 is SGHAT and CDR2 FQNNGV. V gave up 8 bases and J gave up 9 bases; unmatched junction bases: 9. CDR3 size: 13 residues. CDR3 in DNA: TGTGCCAGCGCCTTAACAGGGGGGATTGAGCAGTTCTTC. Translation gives CASALTGGIEQFF.

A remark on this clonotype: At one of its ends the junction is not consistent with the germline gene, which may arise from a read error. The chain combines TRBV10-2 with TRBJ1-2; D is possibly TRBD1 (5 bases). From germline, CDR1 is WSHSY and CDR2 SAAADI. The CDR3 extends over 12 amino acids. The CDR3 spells CASRQGRYDYTF. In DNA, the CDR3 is TGCGCCAGCAGGCAGGGACGCTATGACTACACCTTC.

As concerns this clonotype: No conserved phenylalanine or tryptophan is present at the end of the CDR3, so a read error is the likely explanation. In DNA form, the CDR3 reads TGTGTCAGCAGCCGACAGGGGGCTTATAGTAATCAGCCCCAGCATCTT. Its translation is CVSSRQGAYSNQPQHL. The V call is TRBV7-8, the J call TRBJ1-5, with 10 bases aligning to TRBD1. The CDR3 sequence is 16 residues long. Germline CDR1 SGHVS, CDR2 FQNEAQ.

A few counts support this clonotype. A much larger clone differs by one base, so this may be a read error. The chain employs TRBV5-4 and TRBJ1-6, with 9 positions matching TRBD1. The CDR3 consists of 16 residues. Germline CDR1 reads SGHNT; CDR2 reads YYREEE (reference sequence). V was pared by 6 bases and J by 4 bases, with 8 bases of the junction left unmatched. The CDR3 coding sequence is TGTGCCAGCAACACAGAGACAGGGGGATATAATTCACCCCTCCACTTT. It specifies CASNTETGGYNSPLHF.

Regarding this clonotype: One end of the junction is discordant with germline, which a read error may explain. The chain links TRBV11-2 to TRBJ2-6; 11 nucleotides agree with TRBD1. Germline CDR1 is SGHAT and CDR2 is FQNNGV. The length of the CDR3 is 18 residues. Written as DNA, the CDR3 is TGTGCCACCAGCGCAAGGACAGGGGGCTCCACTGGAGCCAACGTCCTGACTTTC. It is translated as CATSARTGGSTGANVLTF.

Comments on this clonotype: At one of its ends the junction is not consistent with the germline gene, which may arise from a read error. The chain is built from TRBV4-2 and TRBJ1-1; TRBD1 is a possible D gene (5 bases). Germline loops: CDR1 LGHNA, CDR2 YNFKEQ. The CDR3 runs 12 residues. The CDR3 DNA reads TGTGCCAGCAGCCCGGCAGGGTGGGAAGTTTTCTTT. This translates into CASSPAGWEVFF.

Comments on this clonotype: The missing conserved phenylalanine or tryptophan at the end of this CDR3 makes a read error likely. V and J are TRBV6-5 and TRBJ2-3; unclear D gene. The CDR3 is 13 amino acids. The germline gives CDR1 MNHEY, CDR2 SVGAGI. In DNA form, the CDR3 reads TGTGCCAGCAGCCCCGTCGCCGCAGATACACAGTATCTT. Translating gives CASSPVAADTQYL.

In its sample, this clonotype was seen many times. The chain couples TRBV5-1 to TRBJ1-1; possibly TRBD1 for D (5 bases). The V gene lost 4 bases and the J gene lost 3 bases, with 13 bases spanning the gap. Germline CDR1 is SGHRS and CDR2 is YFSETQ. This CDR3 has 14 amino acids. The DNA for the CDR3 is TGCGCCAGCAGCAGCGGGGCGTGGGACACTGAAGCTTTCTTT. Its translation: CASSSGAWDTEAFF.